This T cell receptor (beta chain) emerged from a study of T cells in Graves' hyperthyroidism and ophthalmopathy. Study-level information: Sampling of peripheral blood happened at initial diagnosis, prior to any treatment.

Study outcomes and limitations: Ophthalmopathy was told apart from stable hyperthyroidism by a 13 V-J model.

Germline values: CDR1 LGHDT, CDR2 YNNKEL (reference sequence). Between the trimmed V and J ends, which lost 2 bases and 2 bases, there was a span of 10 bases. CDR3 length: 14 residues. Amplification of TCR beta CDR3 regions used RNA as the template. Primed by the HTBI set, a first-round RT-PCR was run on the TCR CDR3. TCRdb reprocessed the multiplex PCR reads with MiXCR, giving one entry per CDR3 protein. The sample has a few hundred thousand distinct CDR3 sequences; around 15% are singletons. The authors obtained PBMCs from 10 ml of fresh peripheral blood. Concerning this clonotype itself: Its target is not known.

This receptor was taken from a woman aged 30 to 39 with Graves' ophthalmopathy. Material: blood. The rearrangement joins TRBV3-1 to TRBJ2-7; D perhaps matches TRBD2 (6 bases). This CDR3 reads CASSQSRGTYEQYF. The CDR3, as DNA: TGTGCCAGCAGCCAATCACGGGGGACCTACGAGCAGTACTTC.